This is a list of T cell receptor beta chains from one sample in a study of blood T cell repertoires in COVID-19. Clones were sequenced by immunoSEQ multiplex PCR, and TCRdb holds only the in-frame ones, with some missing. The repertoire includes approximately 330,000 clones, about 91% of them detected once, and around 9.9% sits in the top ten. Sequenced material: peripheral blood. The source of these receptors is a young man with COVID-19, enrolled during active disease. Both conserved end residues are part of each CDR3. The D gene is left open where the match is weak. Size is omitted from some rows. Given values are once, few, many or a class for expanded clones.

J gene	D gene	V gene	clone size	CDR3 DNA	CDR3 protein
TRBJ2-2	TRBD2	TRBV4-3	-	TGCGCCAGCAGCCAAGTACGTACAGGACTAGCGGGTACCGGGGAGCTGTTTTTT	CASSQVRTGLAGTGELFF
TRBJ2-7	-	TRBV2	-	TGTGCCAGCAGACAGGGTTCCTACGAGCAGTACTTC	CASRQGSYEQYF
TRBJ1-6	TRBD1	TRBV10-3	-	TGTGCCATCAGCCGGGACAGGGAGTCCCTCCACTTT	CAISRDRESLHF
TRBJ2-3	-	TRBV19	-	TGTGCCAGTAGTCAGTCCGGGACTCCTCCACAGTATTTT	CASSQSGTPPQYF
TRBJ2-1	TRBD2	TRBV7-3	-	TGTGCCAGCCGGACTAGCGGGGGAGCCAATGAGCAGTTCTTC	CASRTSGGANEQFF
TRBJ2-7	TRBD2	TRBV19	-	TGTGCCAGTAGTCCGGGACTAGCGGGAGGGAGCGAGCAGTACTTC	CASSPGLAGGSEQYF
TRBJ2-2	-	TRBV7-3	-	TGTGCCAGCAGCTTATACAGGGAAAACACCGGGGAGCTGTTTTTT	CASSLYRENTGELFF
TRBJ2-6	TRBD1	TRBV5-5	-	TGTGCCAGCAGCTTGGAAAGGACAGGGTTTTCTGGGGCCAACGTCCTGACTTTC	CASSLERTGFSGANVLTF
TRBJ1-2	TRBD1	TRBV10-3	-	TGTGCCATCGATGGTGCAGGGGGGTCTGGCTACACCTTC	CAIDGAGGSGYTF
TRBJ1-1	TRBD1	TRBV6-5	-	TGTGCCAGCATCGCGCTCAGGGGGCAAGCTTTCTTT	CASIALRGQAFF
TRBJ2-7	TRBD1	TRBV24-1	-	TGTGCCACCAGTGAGCGGGGACAGGGCCCCTACGAGCAGTACTTC	CATSERGQGPYEQYF
TRBJ2-3	TRBD2	TRBV11-2	-	TGTGCCAGCAGCTCGGGACTAACTACGCAGTATTTT	CASSSGLTTQYF
TRBJ2-2	TRBD1	TRBV24-1	-	TGTGCCACGGGGACAGGGGGCACCGGGGAGCTGTTTTTT	CATGTGGTGELFF
TRBJ2-7	TRBD2	TRBV5-8	once	TGTGCCAGCAGCTTGGGCAACAGGGCAAGCGGGGGCCACGAGCAGTACTTC	CASSLGNRASGGHEQYF
TRBJ1-3	TRBD1	TRBV29-1	-	TGCAGCGTTGAAGACAGGGGGCTACCTAGCTCTGGAAACACCATATATTTT	CSVEDRGLPSSGNTIYF
TRBJ2-1	TRBD1	TRBV27	-	TGTGCCAGCAGCCTGGGACAGGGGGCCTACAATGAGCAGTTCTTC	CASSLGQGAYNEQFF
TRBJ1-2	-	TRBV9	once	TGTGCCAGCAGCGGGACAGTACCATTGGTTTATGGCTACACCTTC	CASSGTVPLVYGYTF
TRBJ2-2	-	TRBV30	once	TGTGCCTGGAGTGTGAGGCGGGGAGGTGAGCTGTTTTTT	CAWSVRRGGELFF
TRBJ1-4	TRBD1	TRBV7-2	-	TGTGCCAGCAGCCCCCGGACAGGGGGCAGTCGAGAAAAACTGTTTTTT	CASSPRTGGSREKLFF
TRBJ2-3	TRBD1	TRBV5-1	-	TGCGCCAGTTCTCTCACAGGGGGGCTCCGCACAGATACGCAGTATTTT	CASSLTGGLRTDTQYF
TRBJ1-6	-	TRBV3-1/TRBV3-2	-	TGTGCCAGCAGCCGCCAGGGCCCGGATTCACCCCTCCACTTT	CASSRQGPDSPLHF
TRBJ2-7	TRBD2	TRBV6-5	few	TGTGCCAGCACATCTAGCGGGGGATCCCTCTACGAGCAGTACTTC	CASTSSGGSLYEQYF
TRBJ2-7	-	TRBV7-2	few	TGTGCCAGCAGACATCCTTCAGGCGCAGGTTACGAGCAGTACTTC	CASRHPSGAGYEQYF
TRBJ2-7	-	TRBV5-1	-	TGCGCCAGCAGCTTGCCCAGCGGCCACTACGAGCAGTACTTC	CASSLPSGHYEQYF
TRBJ2-3	TRBD2	TRBV25-1	-	TGTGCCAGCAAGCGGGAGGGGGCAGATACGCAGTATTTT	CASKREGADTQYF
TRBJ2-1	TRBD1	TRBV11-2	once	TGTGCCAGCAGCTTCCTACAGGGGGTCCTCTCAGATGAGCAGTTCTTC	CASSFLQGVLSDEQFF